These T cell receptor beta chains were read from a single sample in a study of cytomegalovirus exposure and HLA in healthy donors. Method: immunoSEQ multiplex PCR; TCRdb's copy keeps in-frame clones and lacks some. The table shows about 160,000 clones, with approximately 80% occurring only once. The sequenced sample was PBMCs. These receptors all stem from a man aged 25-45 years in good health and CMV-seropositive. Each CDR3 is given with its conserved first and last residue. The size of a clone is reported for some rows only, either as once, few or many, or as a class for expanded clones.

v_gene,abundance,CDR3aa
TRBV30,-,CAWSVGKQGITQYF
TRBV5-1,-,CASSSGTGRYEQYF
TRBV6-5,-,CASSSTGNSPLHF
TRBV7-9,-,CASSQQGTEKLFF
TRBV11-2,-,CASSLSPGLAGPNTGELFF
TRBV7-9,-,CASSLGGQNYEQYF
TRBV19,-,CASSRNTGISKTQYF
TRBV6-4,-,CASSQGSYNEQFF
TRBV4-1,-,CASSSRTGGFETQYF
TRBV6-1,once,CASSDGEATGELFF
TRBV9,-,CASSVVAPQHF
TRBV9,-,CASSVGQGNTEAFF
TRBV28,once,CASSGGYRDNYGYTF
TRBV5-8,-,CASSLVGGRRYGYTF
TRBV5-8,-,CASGRTGAGANVLTF
TRBV11-2,-,CASSERWGRRHPLHF
TRBV13,-,CASSLGTTGTSGAYEQYF
TRBV30,-,CAWRYRDRDNSPLHF
TRBV15,-,CATSRPLTAAAYGYTF
TRBV5-1,few,CASSAGLADTGELFF
TRBV6-1,-,CASSELVQSTDTQYF
TRBV29-1,-,CSVEVDTYEQYF
TRBV6-5,-,CASSTLGLAYEQYF
TRBV10-3,-,CAISDPGGATEAFF
TRBV7-9,-,CASSLAGHYEQYF
TRBV30,-,CAWIHGTEGISPLHF
TRBV2,-,CASSDNRPNYGYTF
TRBV7-9,-,CASSPNLPTGQGIDGYTF
TRBV7-9,-,CASSGAVLAGGQDTQYF
TRBV2,-,CASSELGTSVDEQFF
TRBV2,-,CASNDDRGTTNEKLFF
TRBV5-1,-,CASSSDRGAGYTF
TRBV6-5,-,CASSYSWTGNSPLHF
TRBV5-1,once,CASSVQGSEQFF
TRBV4-1,-,CASSQEQGGITEAFF
TRBV23-1,-,CASWGVPQGGSNSYEQYF
TRBV5-4,-,CASSSQGNSNQPQHF